Shown below are 21 T cell receptor beta chains from a single sample sequenced in a study of blood T cells in healthy people across ages (dated by TCRdb to the mid-2010s). The library was made by 5' RACE. The instrument given in TCRdb is Illumina HiSeq 2500. A second about 7 to 11 cycle PCR used a sample-barcoded 5' primer and a J-beta primer mix. TCRdb cleaned the public reads at Q25 with fastp, built clones with MiXCR and kept in-frame beta chains. When rows share a CDR3 protein, they turn into one entry using the most common DNA and genes. A total of about 280,000 distinct CDR3 sequences appear in this sample, around 30% of them only once. The ten biggest clones cover roughly 30% of the sample. The sequenced sample was blood. These receptors all come from a woman aged 65 to 85 in good health.

This clonotype was observed once. This chain joins TRBV20-1 and TRBJ1-6; D is undetermined. Germline V gene data show CDR1 as DFQATT and CDR2 as SNEGSKA (reference sequence). The V gene lost 0 bases and the J gene lost 5 bases, with 8 bases spanning the gap. CDR3 length: 14 amino acids. The CDR3 DNA is TGCAGTGCTAGAGAACTAAGAGATAATTCACCCCTCCACTTT. This gives the protein CSARELRDNSPLHF.

The rearrangement uses TRBV28 and TRBJ1-5; 7 positions match TRBD1. The CDR3 totals 14 residues. Germline-derived CDR1 and CDR2 are MDHEN and SYDVKM. The trim removed 6 bases at V and 10 bases at J, leaving 12 bases unmatched. CDR3 protein: CASSSQGGLTPQHF. The DNA for the CDR3 is TGTGCCAGCAGCTCCCAGGGGGGATTGACCCCCCAGCATTTT.

The V gene is TRBV6-1, the J gene TRBJ2-5; D may be TRBD1 or TRBD2 (7 bases each). The DNA end favors TRBJ2-1, so the J call may be wrong. The CDR3 extends over 15 amino acids. Germline CDR1 and CDR2: MNHNS and SASEGT. CDR3: CASSLTGTGGNEQFF. The CDR3 bases are TGTGCCAGCAGCCTGACAGGGACGGGGGGCAATGAGCAGTTCTTC.

This clonotype was seen a handful of times. The chain is built from TRBV7-3 and TRBJ2-4; either TRBD1 or TRBD2 may supply D (6 bases each). This CDR3 region has 13 residues. The V gene's germline CDR1 is SGHTA and CDR2 FQGTGA. Trimming shortened V by 1 base and J by 10 bases, and 11 bases separated the two germline ends. The CDR3 DNA is TGTGCCAGCAGCTTAAGGAGGGGGGATATTCAGTACTTC. Amino acid sequence: CASSLRRGDIQYF.

V and J are TRBV18 and TRBJ1-6; D is perhaps TRBD1 (5 bases). Trimming took 4 bases from V and 12 from J, leaving 13 bases between them. CDR3 size: 13 residues. Germline V gene lookup returns CDR1 KGHSH and CDR2 LQKENI. The CDR3: CASSLGEVRPLHF. In DNA form, the CDR3 reads TGTGCCAGCTCACTGGGGGAGGTCCGACCCCTCCACTTT.

This clonotype was detected many times. This chain links TRBV6-6 with TRBJ1-5; perhaps TRBD1 as D (6 bases). Germline V gene data show CDR1 as MNHNY and CDR2 as SVGAGI (reference sequence). Trimming stripped 4 bases from V and 0 bases from J, with 7 bases between. The CDR3 length is 14 residues. Here the CDR3 reads CASSLQGSNQPQHF. CDR3 DNA sequence: TGTGCCAGCAGTTTACAGGGTAGCAATCAGCCCCAGCATTTT.

This clonotype was recorded a few times. Written as DNA, the CDR3 is TGTGCCAGCAGCTTTACTAGCGTCTCCTACAATGAGCAGTTCTTC. Its protein product is CASSFTSVSYNEQFF. The chain links TRBV7-2 to TRBJ2-1; 7 bases are a match to TRBD2. CDR3 size: 15 residues. The J segment lost 0 bases and the V segment lost 3 bases, leaving 2 bases of the junction unmatched. CDR1 is SGHTA and CDR2 is FQGNSA in the germline V gene.

The chain recombines TRBV5-1 with TRBJ1-1, with D tentatively TRBD1 (6 bases). CDR1 SGHRS and CDR2 YFSETQ come from the germline V gene. V was shortened by 7 bases and J by 6 bases, with 10 bases between the two germline ends. The CDR3 runs to 11 residues. The CDR3 region is CASAGEAEAFF. Written as DNA, the CDR3 is TGCGCCAGCGCAGGGGAAGCTGAAGCTTTCTTT.

The chain uses TRBV7-9 and TRBJ1-1; D remains unclear. Trimming removed 4 bases from V and 6 bases from J, with 12 bases in between. The length of the CDR3 is 13 residues. Per germline, CDR1 SEHNR and CDR2 FQNEAQ (reference sequence). The CDR3 is CASSSGIRAEAFF. The DNA for the CDR3 is TGTGCCAGCAGCTCGGGAATTAGGGCTGAAGCTTTCTTT.

The V and J genes are TRBV11-2 and TRBJ2-5; D possibly corresponds to TRBD1 (6 bases). This CDR3 has 17 amino acids. Germline V gene lookup returns CDR1 SGHAT and CDR2 FQNNGV. Deletions cut 0 bases from V and 4 bases from J, with 18 bases between. Here the CDR3 DNA reads TGTGCCAGCAGCTTAGATCAAAGACAGGTTGGGAGAGAGACCCAGTACTTC. Protein sequence: CASSLDQRQVGRETQYF. Full variable domain (missing parts from reference TRBV11-2 and TRBJ2-5): EAGVAQSPRYKIIEKRQSVAFWCNPISGHATLYWYQQILGQGPKLLIQFQNNGVVDDSQLPKDRFSAERLKGVDSTLKIQPAKLEDSAVYLCASSLDQRQVGRETQYFGPGTRLLVL.

This clonotype has a handful of counts. This chain connects TRBV4-1 to TRBJ2-2; 10 positions match TRBD2. Germline CDR1 MGHRA, CDR2 YSYEKL. The CDR3 consists of 14 residues. Trimming removed 4 bases from V and 5 bases from J; junction bases left unmatched: 1. The CDR3 sequence: CASSRTSGTGELFF. In DNA, the CDR3 is TGCGCCAGCAGCCGGACTAGCGGTACCGGGGAGCTGTTTTTT.

This clonotype was observed a few times. V usage is TRBV4-3 and J usage is TRBJ2-2, with a possible D match to TRBD1 (5 bases). Germline V gene data show CDR1 as LGHNA and CDR2 as YSLEER. The V end lost 4 bases, the J end lost 2 bases, and 8 bases lay between the germline ends. The CDR3 is 14 amino acids. The CDR3: CASSLQGNTGELFF. CDR3 DNA sequence: TGCGCCAGCAGCCTGCAGGGAAACACCGGGGAGCTGTTTTTT.

This clonotype was picked up a small number of times. The genes are TRBV28 and TRBJ1-2, with D maybe TRBD1 (6 bases). Germline V CDR1 and CDR2: MDHEN, SYDVKM. The CDR3 runs to 14 residues. V was clipped by 5 bases and J by 1 base, with 11 bases between them. The CDR3 DNA follows: TGTGCCAGCAGTGAGGACAGCGATAACTATGGCTACACCTTC. It codes for CASSEDSDNYGYTF.

The chain has TRBV6-6 and TRBJ2-5; 7 bases align to TRBD2. The J call is uncertain, as TRBJ2-1 better fits the DNA end. Germline V gives CDR1 MNHNY, CDR2 SVGAGI (reference sequence). This CDR3 comprises 13 residues. CDR3 residues: CASSHLRGDEQFF. The CDR3 nucleotides read TGTGCCAGCAGTCACCTCCGGGGGGATGAGCAGTTCTTC.

This clonotype was observed a few times. The chain combines TRBV6-1 with TRBJ2-3; no firm D call. CDR3 size: 15 residues. Germline CDR1 and CDR2: MNHNS and SASEGT. Trimming left V 5 bases short and J 2 bases short, with 14 bases between. For the CDR3, the DNA is TGTGCCAGCAGTTCCCTTTCCCTCATCACAGATACGCAGTATTTT. It encodes CASSSLSLITDTQYF.

In DNA form, the CDR3 reads TGTGCCAGCATTCTAGCTCCGAACACTGAAGCTTTCTTT. Residues: CASILAPNTEAFF. V and J are TRBV2 and TRBJ1-1; D remains unclear. Germline CDR1 SNHLY, CDR2 FYNNEI. V gave up 7 bases and J gave up 1 base, with 10 bases separating them. The CDR3 length is 13 residues.

Points on this clonotype: One end of the junction is discordant with germline, which a read error may explain. The genes are TRBV27 and TRBJ1-6; D perhaps matches TRBD1 (5 bases). Germline CDR1 MNHEY, CDR2 SMNVEV (reference sequence). CDR3 size: 15 residues. The CDR3: CASRPGTATNSPLRF. Here the CDR3 DNA reads TGTGCCAGCAGGCCCGGGACCGCGACCAATTCACCCCTCCGCTTT.

The rearrangement joins TRBV5-8 to TRBJ1-1; D unresolved. The germline V gene has CDR1 SGHTS and CDR2 YDEGEE. V was clipped by 0 bases and J by 1 base, with 10 bases between them. This CDR3 comprises 15 residues. This chain's CDR3 is CASSLVGARNTEAFF. CDR3 sequence (DNA): TGTGCCAGCAGCTTGGTAGGTGCTCGGAACACTGAAGCTTTCTTT.

This chain links TRBV10-3 with TRBJ2-3; 7 positions agree with TRBD1. The CDR3 has 13 amino acids. CDR1 is ENHRY, CDR2 SYGVKD, per germline. The V and J ends lost 4 bases and 5 bases, in that order; junction bases with no gene match: 3. The CDR3 DNA reads as TGTGCCATCAGTGGACAGGGCGGAGATACGCAGTATTTT. Translation gives CAISGQGGDTQYF.

The V and J genes are TRBV10-3 and TRBJ1-4; 7 bases are shared with TRBD1. Trimming took 4 bases from V and 5 from J; bases not matched to a gene: 4. The germline V gene has CDR1 ENHRY and CDR2 SYGVKD. The CDR3 length is 14 residues. The CDR3 DNA reads TGTGCCATCAGTGGTCCAGGGGGAAATGAAAAACTGTTTTTT. This gives the protein CAISGPGGNEKLFF.

On this clonotype: At one end, the junction sequence differs from germline, possibly due to a read error. This chain joins TRBV7-9 and TRBJ1-4, with a weak D call TRBD1 (5 bases). Germline assignment: CDR1 SEHNR and CDR2 FQNEAQ (reference sequence). The CDR3 totals 15 residues. The CDR3 is CAGSPTTLGREKLFF. CDR3 nucleotide sequence: TGTGCCGGCAGCCCTACGACCCTGGGACGGGAAAAACTGTTTTTT. Based on the CDR3 plus reference TRBV7-9 and TRBJ1-4, the full variable domain is DTGVSQNPRHKITKRGQNVTFRCDPISEHNRLYWYRQTLGQGPEFLTYFQNEAQLEKSRLLSDRFSAERPKGSFSTLEIQRTEQGDSAMYLCAGSPTTLGREKLFFGSGTQLSVL.